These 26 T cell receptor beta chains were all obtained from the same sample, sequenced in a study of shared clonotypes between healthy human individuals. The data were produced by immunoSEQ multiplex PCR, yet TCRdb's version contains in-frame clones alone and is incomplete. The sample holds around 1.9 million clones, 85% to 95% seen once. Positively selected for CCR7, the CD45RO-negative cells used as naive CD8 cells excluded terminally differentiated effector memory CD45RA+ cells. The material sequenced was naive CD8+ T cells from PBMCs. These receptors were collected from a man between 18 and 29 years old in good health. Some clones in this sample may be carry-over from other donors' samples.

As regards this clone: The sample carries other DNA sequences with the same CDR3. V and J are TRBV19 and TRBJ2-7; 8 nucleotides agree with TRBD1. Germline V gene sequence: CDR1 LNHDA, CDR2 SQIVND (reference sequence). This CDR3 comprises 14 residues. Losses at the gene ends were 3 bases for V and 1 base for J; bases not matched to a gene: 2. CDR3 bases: TGTGCCAGTAGTATTGGGACAGGTTCCTACGAGCAGTACTTC. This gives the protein CASSIGTGSYEQYF.

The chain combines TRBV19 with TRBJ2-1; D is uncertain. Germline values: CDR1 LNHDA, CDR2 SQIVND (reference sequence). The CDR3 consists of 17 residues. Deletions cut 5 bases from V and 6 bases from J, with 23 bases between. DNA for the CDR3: TGTGCCAGTAGTGAAATTTACGTAGGGTCCCGGCTCAATGAGCAGTTCTTC. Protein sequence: CASSEIYVGSRLNEQFF.

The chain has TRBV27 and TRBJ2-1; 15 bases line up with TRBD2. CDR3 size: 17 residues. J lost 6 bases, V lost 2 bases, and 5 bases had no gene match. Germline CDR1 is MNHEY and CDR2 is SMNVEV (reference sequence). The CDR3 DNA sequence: TGTGCCAGCAGTTTAATAACGGGACTAGCGGGAGGCAATGAGCAGTTCTTC. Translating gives CASSLITGLAGGNEQFF.

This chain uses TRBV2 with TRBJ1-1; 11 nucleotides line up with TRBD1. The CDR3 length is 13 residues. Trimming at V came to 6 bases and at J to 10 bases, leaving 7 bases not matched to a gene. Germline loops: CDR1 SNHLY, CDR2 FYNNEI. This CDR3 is CASRGQGAEGAFF. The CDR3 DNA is TGTGCCAGCAGAGGACAGGGGGCTGAGGGAGCTTTCTTT.

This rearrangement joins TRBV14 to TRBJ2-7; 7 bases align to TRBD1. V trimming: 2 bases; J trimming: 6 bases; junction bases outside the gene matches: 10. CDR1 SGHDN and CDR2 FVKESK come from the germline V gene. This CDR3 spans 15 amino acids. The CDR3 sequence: CASSQFSTGVGEQYF. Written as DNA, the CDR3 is TGTGCCAGCAGCCAATTTTCTACAGGGGTGGGCGAGCAGTACTTC.

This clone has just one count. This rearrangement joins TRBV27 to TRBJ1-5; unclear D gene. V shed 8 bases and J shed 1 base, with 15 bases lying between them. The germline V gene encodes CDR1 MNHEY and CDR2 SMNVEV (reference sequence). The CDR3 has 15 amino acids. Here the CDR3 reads CASRATALSNQPQHF. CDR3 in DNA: TGTGCCAGCCGAGCGACGGCGCTAAGCAATCAGCCCCAGCATTTT.

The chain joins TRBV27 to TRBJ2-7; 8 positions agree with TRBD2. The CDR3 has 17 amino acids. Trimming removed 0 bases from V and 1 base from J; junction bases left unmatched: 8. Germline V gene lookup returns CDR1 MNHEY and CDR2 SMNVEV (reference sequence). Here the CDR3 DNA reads TGTGCCAGCAGTTTATCGGGATCGGGCGGGAGGTCCTACGAGCAGTACTTC. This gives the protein CASSLSGSGGRSYEQYF.

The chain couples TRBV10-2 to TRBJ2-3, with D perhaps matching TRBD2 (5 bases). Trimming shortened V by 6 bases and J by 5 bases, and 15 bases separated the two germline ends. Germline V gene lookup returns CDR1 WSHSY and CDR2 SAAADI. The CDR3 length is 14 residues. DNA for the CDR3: TGCGCCAGCAGGGGGATCGGGGAGCAAGATACGCAGTATTTT. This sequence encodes CASRGIGEQDTQYF.

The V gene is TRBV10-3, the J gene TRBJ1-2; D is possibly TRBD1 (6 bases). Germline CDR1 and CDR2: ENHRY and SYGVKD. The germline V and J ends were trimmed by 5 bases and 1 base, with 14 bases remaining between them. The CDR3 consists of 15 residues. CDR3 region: CAISSTGMGNYGYTF. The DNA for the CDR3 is TGTGCCATCAGTAGTACAGGGATGGGTAACTATGGCTACACCTTC.

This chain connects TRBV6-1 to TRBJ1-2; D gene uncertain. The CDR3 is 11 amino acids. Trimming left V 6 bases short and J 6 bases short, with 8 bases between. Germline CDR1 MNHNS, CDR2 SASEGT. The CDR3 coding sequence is TGTGCCAGCAGGTCATCCGATGGCTACACCTTC. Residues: CASRSSDGYTF.

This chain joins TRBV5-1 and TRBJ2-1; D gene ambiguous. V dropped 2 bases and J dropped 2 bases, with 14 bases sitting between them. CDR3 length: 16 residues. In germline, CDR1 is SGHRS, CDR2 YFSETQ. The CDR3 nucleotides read TGCGCCAGCAGCTTTCGGTCCAAAGGAGCCTACAATGAGCAGTTCTTC. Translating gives CASSFRSKGAYNEQFF.

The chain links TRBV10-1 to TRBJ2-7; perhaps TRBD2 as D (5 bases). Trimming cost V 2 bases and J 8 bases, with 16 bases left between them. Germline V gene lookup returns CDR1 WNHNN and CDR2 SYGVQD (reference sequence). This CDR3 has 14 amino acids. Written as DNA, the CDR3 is TGCGCCAGCAGTGAGGCCGGACCATACGGGAAGCAGTACTTC. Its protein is CASSEAGPYGKQYF.

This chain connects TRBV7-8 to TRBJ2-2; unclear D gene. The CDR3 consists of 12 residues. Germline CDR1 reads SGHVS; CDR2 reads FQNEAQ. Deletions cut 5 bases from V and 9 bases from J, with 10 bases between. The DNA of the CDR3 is TGTGCCAGCAGCCTTAGTGTCCGGGAGCTGTTTTTT. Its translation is CASSLSVRELFF.

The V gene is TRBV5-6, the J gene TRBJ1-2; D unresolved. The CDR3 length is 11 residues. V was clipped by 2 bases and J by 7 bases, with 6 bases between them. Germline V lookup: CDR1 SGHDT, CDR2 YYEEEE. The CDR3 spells CASSFGVGYTF. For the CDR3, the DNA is TGTGCCAGCAGCTTCGGGGTTGGCTACACCTTC.

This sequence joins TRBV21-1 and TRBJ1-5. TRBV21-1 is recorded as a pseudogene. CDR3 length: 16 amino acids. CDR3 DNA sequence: TGTGCCAGCTGCCCCCGGGAGGAGGATAGCAATCAGCCCCAGCATTTT. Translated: CASCPREEDSNQPQHF.

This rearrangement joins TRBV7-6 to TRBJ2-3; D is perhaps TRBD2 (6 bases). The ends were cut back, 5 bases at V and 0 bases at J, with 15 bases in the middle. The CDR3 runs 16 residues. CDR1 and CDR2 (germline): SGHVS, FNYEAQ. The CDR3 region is CASSAGTDRSTDTQYF. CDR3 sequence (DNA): TGTGCCAGCAGCGCGGGGACGGACCGAAGCACAGATACGCAGTATTTT.

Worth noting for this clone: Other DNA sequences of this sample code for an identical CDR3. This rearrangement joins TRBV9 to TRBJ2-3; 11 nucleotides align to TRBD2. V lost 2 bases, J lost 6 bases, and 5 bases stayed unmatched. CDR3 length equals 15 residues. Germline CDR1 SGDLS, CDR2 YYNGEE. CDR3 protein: CASSVSGRALDTQYF. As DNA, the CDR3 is TGTGCCAGCAGCGTTAGCGGGAGGGCTTTGGATACGCAGTATTTT.

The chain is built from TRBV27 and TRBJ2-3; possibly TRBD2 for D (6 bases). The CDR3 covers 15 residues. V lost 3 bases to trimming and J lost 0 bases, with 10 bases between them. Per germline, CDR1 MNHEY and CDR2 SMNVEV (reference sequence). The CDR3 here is CASSFGAGSTDTQYF. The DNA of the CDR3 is TGTGCCAGCAGTTTTGGGGCGGGAAGCACAGATACGCAGTATTTT.

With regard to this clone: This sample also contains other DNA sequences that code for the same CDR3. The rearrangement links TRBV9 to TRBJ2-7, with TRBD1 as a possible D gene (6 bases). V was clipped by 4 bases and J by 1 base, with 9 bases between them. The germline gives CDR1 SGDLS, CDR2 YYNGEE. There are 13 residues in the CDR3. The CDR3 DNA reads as TGTGCCAGCAGCTCGGACAGTTCCTACGAGCAGTACTTC. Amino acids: CASSSDSSYEQYF.

The CDR3 DNA follows: TGTGCTTCGACTGATTTCACTAGCACAGATACGCAGTATTTT. Translating gives CASTDFTSTDTQYF. The J gene is TRBJ2-3, the V gene TRBV28; D is undetermined. Germline CDR1 and CDR2: MDHEN and SYDVKM. The CDR3 length is 14 residues.

The CDR3, as DNA: TGTGCCAGCAGCTTAGAAGACAGGGAAAACTACGAGCAGTACTTC. Its translation is CASSLEDRENYEQYF. This sequence joins TRBV7-6 and TRBJ2-7; TRBD1 aligns across 7 bases. This CDR3 is built from 15 residues. Germline V gene sequence: CDR1 SGHVS, CDR2 FNYEAQ. The V and J ends lost 1 base and 3 bases, in that order; junction bases with no gene match: 6.

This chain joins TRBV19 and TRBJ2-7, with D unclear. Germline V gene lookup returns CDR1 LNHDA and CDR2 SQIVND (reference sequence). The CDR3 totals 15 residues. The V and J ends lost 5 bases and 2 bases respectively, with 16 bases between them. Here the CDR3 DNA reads TGTGCCAGTAGTTATTCAGCAACCCCAACCTACGAGCAGTACTTC. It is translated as CASSYSATPTYEQYF.

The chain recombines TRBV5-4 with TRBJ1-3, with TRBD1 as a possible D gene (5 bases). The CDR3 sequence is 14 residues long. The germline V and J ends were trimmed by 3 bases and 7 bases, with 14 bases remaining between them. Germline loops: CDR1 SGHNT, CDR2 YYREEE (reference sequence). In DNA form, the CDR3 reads TGTGCCAGCAGCTCCCCTGGGACGGAGAACACCATATATTTT. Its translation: CASSSPGTENTIYF.

CDR3 in amino acids: CASSRTGMNYGYTF. For the CDR3, the DNA is TGTGCCAGCAGTCGGACAGGGATGAACTATGGCTACACCTTC. This chain joins TRBV27 and TRBJ1-2; 8 bases align to TRBD1. CDR1 MNHEY and CDR2 SMNVEV come from the germline V gene (reference sequence). V shed 5 bases, J shed 2 bases, and the junction held 4 bases outside the gene matches. CDR3 size: 14 residues.

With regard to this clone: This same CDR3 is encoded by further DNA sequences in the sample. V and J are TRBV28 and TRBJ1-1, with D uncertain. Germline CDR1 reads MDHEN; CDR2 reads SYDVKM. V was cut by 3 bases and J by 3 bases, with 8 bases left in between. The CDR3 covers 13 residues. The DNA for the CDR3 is TGTGCCAGCAGTTTTGTCGGGGACACTGAAGCTTTCTTT. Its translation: CASSFVGDTEAFF.

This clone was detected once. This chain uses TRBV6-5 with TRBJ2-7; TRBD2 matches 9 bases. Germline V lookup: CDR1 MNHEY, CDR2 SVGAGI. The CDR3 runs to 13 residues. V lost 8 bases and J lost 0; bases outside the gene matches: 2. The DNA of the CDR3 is TGTGCCAGCGGCGGGGGGGTCTCCTACGAGCAGTACTTC. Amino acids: CASGGGVSYEQYF.